This T cell receptor beta chain was sequenced for a study of regulatory T cells in long-lasting Graves disease. Turning to the study itself: Graves' patients diagnosed newly had used antithyroid drugs under 3 months.

The time point denotes: newly diagnosed GD, antithyroid drugs for less than 3 months. RNA isolated from PBMCs was used to make the TCR library. Arm-PCR of CDR3 regions and iRepertoire HTBI primers were the basis on which TCR beta libraries were built. A single record per CDR3 protein comes from TCRdb applying MiXCR to the multiplex PCR reads. The sample carries roughly 500,000 distinct CDR3 sequences, approximately 13% recorded once. Study results and limitations: Tissue studied was limited to peripheral blood, excluding thyroid tissue. TCR diversity was lower in persistent Graves' patients than in newly diagnosed ones.

With respect to this clonotype: The antigen remains unidentified.

Germline CDR1 DFQATT, CDR2 SNEGSKA (reference sequence). Trimming removed 0 bases from V and 2 bases from J; junction bases left unmatched: 14. CDR3 length: 18 amino acids. These data were also filed under a second study, of T cells in Graves' hyperthyroidism and ophthalmopathy.

The genes are TRBV20-1 and TRBJ2-7; the match to TRBD2 covers 9 bases. Material: peripheral blood mononuclear cells (PBMCs), obtained at new diagnosis, from a patient treated with antithyroid drugs. The clonotype originates from a man aged 30 to 39 with Graves disease. The CDR3 sequence: CSARDIRPSGASPYEQYF. CDR3 in DNA: TGCAGTGCTAGAGATATCCGGCCTAGCGGGGCATCCCCCTACGAGCAGTACTTC.